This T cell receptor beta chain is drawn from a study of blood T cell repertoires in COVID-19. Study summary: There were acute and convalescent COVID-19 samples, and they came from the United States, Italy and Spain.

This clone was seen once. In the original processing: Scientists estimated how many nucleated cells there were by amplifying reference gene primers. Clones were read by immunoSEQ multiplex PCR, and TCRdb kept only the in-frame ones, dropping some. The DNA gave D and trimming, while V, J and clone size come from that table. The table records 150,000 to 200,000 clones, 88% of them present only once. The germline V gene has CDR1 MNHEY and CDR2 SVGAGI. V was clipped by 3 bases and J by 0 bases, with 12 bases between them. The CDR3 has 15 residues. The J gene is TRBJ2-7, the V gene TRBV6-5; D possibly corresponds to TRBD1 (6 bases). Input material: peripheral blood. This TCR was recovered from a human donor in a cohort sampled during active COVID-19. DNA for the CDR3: TGTGCCAGCAGTTATGGACAGTATAGCTCCTACGAGCAGTACTTC. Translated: CASSYGQYSSYEQYF.